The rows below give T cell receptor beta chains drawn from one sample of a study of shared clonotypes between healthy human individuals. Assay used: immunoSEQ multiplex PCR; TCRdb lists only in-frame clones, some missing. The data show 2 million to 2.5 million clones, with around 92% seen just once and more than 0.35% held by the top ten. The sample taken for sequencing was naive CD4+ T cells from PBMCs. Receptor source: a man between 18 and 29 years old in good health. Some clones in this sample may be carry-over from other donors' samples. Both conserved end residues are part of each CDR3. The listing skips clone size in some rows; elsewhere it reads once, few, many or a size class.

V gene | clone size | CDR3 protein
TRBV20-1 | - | CSALAKNIQYF
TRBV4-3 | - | CASSQEVRDRDFGAEAFF
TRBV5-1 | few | CASSANTEAFF
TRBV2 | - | CASSGDTEAFF
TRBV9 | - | CASSPSYGRGTSGFQETQYF
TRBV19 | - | CASSIWRDSARTDTQYF
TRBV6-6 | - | CASSQNSPLHF
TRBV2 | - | CASNRQGASSGNTIYF
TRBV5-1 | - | CASSQGGDGTGTF
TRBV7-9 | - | CASSPLRTVNYGYTF
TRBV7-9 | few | CASSFIVDTEAFF
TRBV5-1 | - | CASSLTVGGETEAFF
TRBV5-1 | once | CASSLEVAVPTYEQYF
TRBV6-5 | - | CASRGQGAGQPQHF
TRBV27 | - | CASSPRTLNQPQHF
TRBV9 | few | CASSVGVYRNTEAFF
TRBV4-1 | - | CASSPTRQGPTYEQYF
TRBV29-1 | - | CSVGTERSTDTQYF
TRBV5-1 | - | CASSRGTGDTEAFF
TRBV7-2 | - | CASSRGAVTAGNTIYF
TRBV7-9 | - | CASSLRIPGGNTEAFF
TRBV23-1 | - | CASSQSRGNTEAFF
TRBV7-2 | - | CASSFFMTSGDTQYF
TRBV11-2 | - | CASSWDRVNTEAFF
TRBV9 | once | CASSVYHTGELFF
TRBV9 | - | CASSPRGAGGGEKLFF